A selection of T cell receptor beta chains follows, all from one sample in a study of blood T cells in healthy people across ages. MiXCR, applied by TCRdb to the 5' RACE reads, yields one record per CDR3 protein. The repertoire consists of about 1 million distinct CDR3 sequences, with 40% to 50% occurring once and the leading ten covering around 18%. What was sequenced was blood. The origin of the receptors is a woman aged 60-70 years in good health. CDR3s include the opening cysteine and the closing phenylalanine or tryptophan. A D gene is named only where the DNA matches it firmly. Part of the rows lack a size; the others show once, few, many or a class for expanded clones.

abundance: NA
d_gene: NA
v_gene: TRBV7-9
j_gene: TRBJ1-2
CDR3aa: CASNPGSGRNYGYTF
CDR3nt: TGTGCCAGCAACCCCGGGAGCGGGCGCAACTATGGCTACACCTTC

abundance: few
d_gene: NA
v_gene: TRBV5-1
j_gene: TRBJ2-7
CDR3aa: CASSLVAETYEQYF
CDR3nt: TGCGCCAGCAGCTTGGTCGCGGAAACCTACGAGCAGTACTTC

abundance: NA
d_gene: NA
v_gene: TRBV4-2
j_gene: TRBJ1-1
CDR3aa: CASSQDGVAPGKNTETFF
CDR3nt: TGTGCCAGCAGCCAAGACGGAGTGGCTCCAGGAAAGAACACTGAAACTTTCTTT

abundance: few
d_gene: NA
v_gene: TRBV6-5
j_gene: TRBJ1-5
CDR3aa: CASSRTYSNQPQHF
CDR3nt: TGTGCCAGCAGTCGGACTTATAGCAATCAGCCCCAGCATTTT

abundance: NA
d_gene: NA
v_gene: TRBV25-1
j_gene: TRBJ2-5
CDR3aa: CASSDRSEGRETQYF
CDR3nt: TGTGCCAGCAGTGATCGATCGGAGGGGCGAGAGACCCAGTACTTC

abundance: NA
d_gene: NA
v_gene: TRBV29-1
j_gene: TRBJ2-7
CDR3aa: CSVEGSDSSYNEQYF
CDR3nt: TGCAGCGTTGAGGGATCGGATAGCTCCTACAATGAGCAGTACTTC

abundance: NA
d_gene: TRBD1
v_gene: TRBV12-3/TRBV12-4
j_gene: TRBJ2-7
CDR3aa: CASSLEGQTYEQYF
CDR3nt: TGTGCCAGCAGTTTAGAGGGACAGACTTACGAGCAGTACTTC

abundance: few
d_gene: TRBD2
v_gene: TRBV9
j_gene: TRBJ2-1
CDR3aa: CASSVRLAGEMNEQFF
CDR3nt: TGTGCCAGCAGCGTCCGACTAGCGGGAGAGATGAATGAGCAGTTCTTC

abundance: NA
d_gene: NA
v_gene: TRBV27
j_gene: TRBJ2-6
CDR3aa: CASSLLGHPSGANVLTF
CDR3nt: TGTGCCAGCAGTTTATTGGGGCATCCCTCTGGGGCCAACGTCCTGACTTTC

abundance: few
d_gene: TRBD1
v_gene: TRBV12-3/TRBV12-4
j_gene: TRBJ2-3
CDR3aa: CASSFRATGGLTDTQYF
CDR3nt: TGTGCCAGCAGTTTTAGGGCGACAGGGGGACTCACAGATACGCAGTATTTT

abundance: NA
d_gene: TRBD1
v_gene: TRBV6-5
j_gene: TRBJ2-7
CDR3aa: CASSYSGGQGISYEQYF
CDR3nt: TGTGCCAGCAGTTACTCGGGCGGACAGGGGATATCCTACGAGCAGTACTTC

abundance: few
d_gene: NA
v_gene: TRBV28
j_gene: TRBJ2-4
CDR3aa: CASTDVSSNIQYF
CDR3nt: TGTGCCAGCACGGATGTATCCTCAAACATTCAGTACTTC

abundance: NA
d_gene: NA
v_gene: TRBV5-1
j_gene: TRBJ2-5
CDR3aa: CASSQLSGEETQYF
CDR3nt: TGTGCCAGCAGCCAACTTTCAGGGGAAGAGACCCAGTACTTC

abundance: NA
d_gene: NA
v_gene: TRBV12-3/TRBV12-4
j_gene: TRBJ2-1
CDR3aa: CASSSSGRGANEQFF
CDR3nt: NA

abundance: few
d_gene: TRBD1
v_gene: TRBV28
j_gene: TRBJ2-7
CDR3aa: CASTLGTGIYEQYF
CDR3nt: TGTGCCAGCACCCTCGGGACAGGAATCTACGAGCAGTACTTC

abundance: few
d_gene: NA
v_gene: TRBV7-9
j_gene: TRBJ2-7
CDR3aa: CASSASVASEQYF
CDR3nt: TGTGCCAGCAGCGCTAGCGTAGCTAGCGAGCAGTACTTC

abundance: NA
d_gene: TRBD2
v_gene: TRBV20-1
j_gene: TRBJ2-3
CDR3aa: CSARDRTPGREGVDTQYF
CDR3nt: TGCAGTGCTAGAGATCGGACCCCCGGGCGGGAGGGGGTAGATACGCAGTATTTT

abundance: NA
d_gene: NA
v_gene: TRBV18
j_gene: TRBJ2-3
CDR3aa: CASSTNRGADTQYF
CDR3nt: TGTGCCAGCTCCACCAACCGTGGCGCAGATACGCAGTATTTT

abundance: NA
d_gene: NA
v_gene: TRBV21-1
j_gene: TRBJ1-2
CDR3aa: CARNGGHGYTF
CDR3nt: TGTGCCAGAAACGGGGGTCATGGCTACACCTTC

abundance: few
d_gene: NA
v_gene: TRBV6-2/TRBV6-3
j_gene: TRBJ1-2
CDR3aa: CASSLTVLYGYTF
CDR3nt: TGTGCCAGCAGCTTGACGGTCCTCTATGGCTACACCTTC

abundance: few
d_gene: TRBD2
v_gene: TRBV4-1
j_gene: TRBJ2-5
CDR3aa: CASSQTLAGETQYF
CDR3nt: TGCGCCAGCAGCCAAACTCTAGCGGGAGAGACCCAGTACTTC

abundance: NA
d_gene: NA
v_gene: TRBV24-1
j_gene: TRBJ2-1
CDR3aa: CATSDDYYNEQFF
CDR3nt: TGTGCCACCAGTGATGACTACTACAATGAGCAGTTCTTC

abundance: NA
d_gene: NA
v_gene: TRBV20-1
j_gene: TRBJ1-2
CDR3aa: CSASSGGLTYGYTF
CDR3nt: TGCAGTGCTAGCTCGGGGGGGCTGACCTATGGCTACACCTTC

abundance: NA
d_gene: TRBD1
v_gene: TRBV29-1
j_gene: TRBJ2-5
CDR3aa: CSVDGTGQGYF
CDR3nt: TGCAGCGTTGACGGGACGGGACAGGGGTACTTC

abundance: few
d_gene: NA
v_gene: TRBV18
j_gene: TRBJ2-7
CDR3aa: CASSQKTAEQYF
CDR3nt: TGTGCCAGCTCTCAGAAGACAGCCGAGCAGTACTTC

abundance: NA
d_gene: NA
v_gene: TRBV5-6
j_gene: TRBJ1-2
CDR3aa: CASTLGQGRGYTF
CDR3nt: TGTGCCAGCACCTTAGGGCAGGGGCGAGGCTACACCTTC

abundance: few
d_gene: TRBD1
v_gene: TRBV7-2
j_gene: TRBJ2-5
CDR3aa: CASSRGTGGQETQYF
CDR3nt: TGTGCCAGCAGCCGCGGGACAGGGGGACAAGAGACCCAGTACTTC

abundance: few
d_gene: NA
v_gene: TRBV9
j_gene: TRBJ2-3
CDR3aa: CASSVGSATDTQYF
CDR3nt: TGTGCCAGCAGCGTAGGATCCGCTACGGATACGCAGTATTTT

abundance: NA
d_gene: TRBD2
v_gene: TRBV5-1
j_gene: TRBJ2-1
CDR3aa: CASSFGLKVRTSTHEQFF
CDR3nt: TGCGCCAGCAGCTTCGGCCTAAAAGTGCGGACTAGCACCCATGAGCAGTTCTTC